The 30 T cell receptor beta chains given below trace back to one sample, sequenced in a study of post-analysis software for immune sequencing data. Study-level points and caveats: Five TRBV segments, including TRBV5-6, TRBV5-1 and TRBV20-1, were more frequent in patients than controls.

No antigen has been assigned to these receptors. Incorporated into the TCR beta cDNA libraries were unique molecular identifiers, which served to reduce PCR and sequencing biases. TCRdb used MiXCR to reprocess the PCR reads, holding one entry per CDR3 protein. There are 750,000 to 900,000 distinct CDR3 sequences in the sample; around 42% occur only once, and roughly 4.9% lies in the top ten. The sequencing sample was made of blood. The receptors originated from a girl aged 5-17 years with multiple sclerosis.

The rearrangement joins TRBV20-1 to TRBJ1-5, with D maybe TRBD1 (6 bases). This CDR3 contains 12 residues. The germline V gene has CDR1 DFQATT and CDR2 SNEGSKA (reference sequence). The V end was cut by 3 bases, the J end by 5 bases, with 8 bases between. CDR3 sequence (DNA): TGCAGTGCTAGCGCAGGGGATCAGCCCCAGCATTTT. It yields the protein CSASAGDQPQHF.

This chain joins TRBV29-1 and TRBJ2-3, with 7 bases lining up with TRBD2. Losses at the gene ends were 0 bases for V and 4 bases for J; bases not matched to a gene: 4. The CDR3 consists of 14 residues. CDR1 and CDR2 (germline): SQVTM, ANQGSEA. CDR3 sequence (DNA): TGCAGCGTTGAAGATCGGGGGGTTTCAGATACGCAGTATTTT. Residues: CSVEDRGVSDTQYF.

In this sample, this clonotype turned up a few times. This chain's CDR3 is CASSPWQALSYEQYF. In DNA, the CDR3 is TGTGCCAGCAGCCCCTGGCAGGCCCTCTCCTACGAGCAGTACTTC. V is TRBV11-2 and J is TRBJ2-7; D unresolved. This CDR3 has 15 residues. V shed 5 bases and J shed 0 bases, with 14 bases lying between them. Germline V CDR1 and CDR2: SGHAT, FQNNGV.

This clonotype was seen a handful of times. The V and J genes are TRBV5-1 and TRBJ2-3; 8 nucleotides line up with TRBD2. The V gene end was trimmed by 5 bases and the J gene end by 4 bases; junction bases not matched to a gene: 6. Germline V gives CDR1 SGHRS, CDR2 YFSETQ. This CDR3 comprises 14 residues. CDR3 sequence (DNA): TGCGCCAGCAGAAAAGCGGGAGATTCAGATACGCAGTATTTT. Translating it yields CASRKAGDSDTQYF.

The rearrangement links TRBV7-8 to TRBJ2-3, with 7 bases fitting TRBD1. CDR1 and CDR2 (germline): SGHVS, FQNEAQ. The ends lost 3 bases at V and 4 bases at J; junction bases unmatched: 13. The CDR3 contains 17 residues. CDR3 DNA: TGTGCCAGCAGCTTCGACCCCGGGACAGCTCGCGCAGATACGCAGTATTTT. Encoded protein: CASSFDPGTARADTQYF.

The chain links TRBV20-1 to TRBJ2-1; TRBD2 matches 7 bases. The CDR3 has 14 amino acids. The germline V gene has CDR1 DFQATT and CDR2 SNEGSKA (reference sequence). V lost 6 bases to trimming and J lost 5 bases; unmatched junction nucleotides: 10. The CDR3 loop is CSAGGSGRDNEQFF. Written as DNA, the CDR3 is TGCAGTGCCGGAGGTTCAGGGAGGGACAATGAGCAGTTCTTC.

This clonotype has more than one count but fewer than ten. V usage is TRBV20-1 and J usage is TRBJ2-3, with TRBD2 matching 8 bases. Losses at the gene ends were 6 bases for V and 6 bases for J; bases not matched to a gene: 14. The CDR3 runs 15 residues. CDR1 is DFQATT and CDR2 is SNEGSKA in the germline V gene (reference sequence). The CDR3 protein is CSAKIAGMWADTQYF. Written as DNA, the CDR3 is TGCAGTGCCAAGATAGCGGGAATGTGGGCGGATACGCAGTATTTT.

The rearrangement joins TRBV30 to TRBJ2-5; 8 bases line up with TRBD2. J was trimmed by 5 bases and V by 3 bases; bases with no gene match: 8. This CDR3 comprises 14 residues. Germline V gene data show CDR1 as GTSNPN and CDR2 as SVGIG (reference sequence). CDR3 coding DNA: TGTGCCTGGAGCGCCGGGAGGGCCGAGGAGACCCAGTACTTC. Translating it yields CAWSAGRAEETQYF.

This clonotype was seen only a few times. V gene TRBV10-1 combines with J gene TRBJ2-7; D may be TRBD2 (6 bases). From germline, CDR1 is WNHNN and CDR2 SYGVQD (reference sequence). The CDR3 is made up of 13 amino acids. The ends were cut back, 10 bases at V and 4 bases at J, with 17 bases in the middle. Here the CDR3 reads CAIPGRERYEQYF. The DNA of the CDR3 is TGCGCCATCCCCGGGAGAGAGCGATACGAGCAGTACTTC.

CDR3 DNA: TGTGCCAGCAGTTTATTCGTTGGGGATGGCTACACCTTC. It translates to CASSLFVGDGYTF. The chain couples TRBV12-3 or TRBV12-4 to TRBJ1-2; D is uncertain. This CDR3 has 13 residues. V was trimmed by 2 bases and J by 6 bases, leaving 10 bases between them.

This clonotype was seen more than once but under ten times. The chain has TRBV7-2 and TRBJ2-7; perhaps TRBD2 as D (7 bases). Germline V gene data show CDR1 as SGHTA and CDR2 as FQGNSA. Deletions cut 1 base from V and 3 bases from J, with 16 bases between. The CDR3 totals 16 residues. CDR3 sequence: CASSLVQGGLSYEQYF. DNA for the CDR3: TGTGCCAGCAGCTTAGTACAGGGAGGGCTCAGCTACGAGCAGTACTTC. Combining the CDR3 with reference TRBV7-2 and TRBJ2-7 gives the whole variable domain GAGVSQSPSNKVTEKGKDVELRCDPISGHTALYWYRQSLGQGLEFLIYFQGNSAPDKSGLPSDRFSAERTGGSVSTLTIQRTQQEDSAVYLCASSLVQGGLSYEQYFGPGTRLTVT.

V usage is TRBV5-6 and J usage is TRBJ2-5; 7 bases fit TRBD1. The CDR3 has 15 residues. Germline CDR1 and CDR2: SGHDT and YYEEEE. Trimming removed 4 bases from V and 1 base from J; junction bases left unmatched: 7. The CDR3 DNA follows: TGTGCCAGCAGCAGACGGACAGGTCTCCAAGAGACCCAGTACTTC. Residues: CASSRRTGLQETQYF.

This clonotype was detected a few times. The chain employs TRBV27 and TRBJ2-3; D is uncertain. CDR1 is MNHEY and CDR2 is SMNVEV in the germline V gene (reference sequence). The CDR3 has 15 residues. V lost 0 bases to trimming and J lost 6 bases, with 13 bases between them. The chain's CDR3 is CASSLSVGFTDTQYF. CDR3 sequence (DNA): TGTGCCAGCAGTTTATCGGTCGGGTTCACGGATACGCAGTATTTT.

This chain links TRBV7-9 with TRBJ1-2; D ambiguous. V lost 4 bases to trimming and J lost 6 bases, with 15 bases between them. This CDR3 is built from 14 residues. In germline, CDR1 is SEHNR, CDR2 FQNEAQ (reference sequence). DNA of the CDR3: TGTGCCAGCAGCTCCCTCACGGCGCTTGATGGCTACACCTTC. Its translation is CASSSLTALDGYTF.

This clonotype was found a few times. V gene TRBV29-1 combines with J gene TRBJ1-2; possibly TRBD1 for D (6 bases). The germline gives CDR1 SQVTM, CDR2 ANQGSEA. CDR3 length: 8 residues. The V and J ends lost 5 bases and 13 bases respectively, with 8 bases between them. The CDR3 is CSVTTGTF. The CDR3 DNA reads TGCAGCGTTACGACAGGCACCTTC.

V is TRBV20-1 and J is TRBJ2-7; the D gene is possibly TRBD1 (6 bases). The germline gives CDR1 DFQATT, CDR2 SNEGSKA (reference sequence). CDR3 length: 19 residues. The V and J ends lost 3 bases and 2 bases respectively, with 29 bases between them. The CDR3 bases are TGCAGTGCTAGGGACCCCACAGGGACCCATTTAGGGTCGACCTACGAGCAGTACTTC. As protein: CSARDPTGTHLGSTYEQYF.

CDR3 amino acids: CASSLDRVSTDTQYF. CDR3 bases: TGCGCCAGCAGCTTGGACAGGGTGAGCACAGATACGCAGTATTTT. V is TRBV5-1 and J is TRBJ2-3; possible D gene TRBD1, 6 bases. The CDR3 has 15 residues. From germline, CDR1 is SGHRS and CDR2 YFSETQ. V shed 0 bases and J shed 0 bases, with 8 bases lying between them.

This clonotype was seen a handful of times. The chain carries TRBV7-3 and TRBJ2-3, with D tentatively TRBD2 (6 bases). This CDR3 region has 14 residues. Deletions cut 5 bases from V and 3 bases from J, with 12 bases between. Germline CDR1 SGHTA, CDR2 FQGTGA. CDR3 DNA: TGTGCCAGCAGCCCCAACCGGGGGACAGATACGCAGTATTTT. This codes for CASSPNRGTDTQYF.

This clonotype came up many times. The gene calls are TRBV7-6 and TRBJ2-7; D not resolved. V was trimmed by 5 bases and J by 7 bases, leaving 24 bases between them. This CDR3 is built from 16 residues. CDR1 SGHVS and CDR2 FNYEAQ come from the germline V gene. The CDR3 is CASSTTTPQMIGEQYF. The CDR3 coding sequence is TGTGCCAGCAGCACGACGACGCCGCAGATGATAGGGGAGCAGTACTTC.

This clonotype was picked up a small number of times. The chain has TRBV5-1 and TRBJ2-5; TRBD1 agrees at 11 bases. CDR1 SGHRS and CDR2 YFSETQ come from the germline V gene. The CDR3 is 19 residues long. Germline trimming cut 1 base from V and 2 bases from J; bases unmatched to any gene: 13. The CDR3 sequence: CASSLSPVGTGGKQETQYF. Here the CDR3 DNA reads TGCGCCAGCAGCTTGAGCCCAGTCGGGACAGGGGGGAAGCAAGAGACCCAGTACTTC.

The V and J genes are TRBV29-1 and TRBJ2-5; perhaps D is TRBD1 or TRBD2 (5 bases each). Germline CDR1 SQVTM, CDR2 ANQGSEA. Trimming pared 4 bases from V and 2 bases from J, leaving 23 bases between. The CDR3 is made up of 17 amino acids. The CDR3 reads CSVGPWQGPRKQETQYF. The CDR3 region has the DNA TGCAGCGTTGGTCCGTGGCAGGGACCCCGCAAACAAGAGACCCAGTACTTC.

This clonotype was recorded at least ten times. This chain links TRBV28 with TRBJ1-2; 7 bases map to TRBD1. This CDR3 region has 15 residues. The J segment lost 2 bases and the V segment lost 3 bases, leaving 6 bases of the junction unmatched. CDR1 and CDR2 from the germline V gene are MDHEN and SYDVKM. The chain's CDR3 is CASSFPGGGNYGYTF. For the CDR3, the DNA is TGTGCCAGCAGTTTTCCCGGAGGGGGCAACTATGGCTACACCTTC.

Comment on this clonotype: At one boundary the junction diverges from the germline segment, which might be a read error. V usage is TRBV12-3 or TRBV12-4 and J usage is TRBJ2-3; D gene ambiguous. The CDR3 extends over 15 amino acids. The CDR3 DNA reads as TGTGCCAGCAGTTTCACTAAAAAGGGCACAGATACGCAATATTTT. Its translation is CASSFTKKGTDTQYF.

V usage is TRBV20-1 and J usage is TRBJ2-1; 9 nucleotides match TRBD2. The J call is in doubt because the DNA end fits TRBJ2-7 better. The CDR3 contains 14 residues. CDR1 is DFQATT, CDR2 SNEGSKA, per germline (reference sequence). The CDR3: CSAPARLADNEQYF. The CDR3 region has the DNA TGCAGTGCTCCCGCGCGACTAGCGGACAATGAGCAGTACTTC.

A few counts support this clonotype. The J gene is TRBJ2-5, the V gene TRBV14; D is ambiguous. CDR3 length: 13 residues. V gave up 1 base and J gave up 7 bases, with 10 bases separating them. CDR1 SGHDN and CDR2 FVKESK come from the germline V gene. CDR3 sequence: CASSQVNGVTQYF. The CDR3 nucleotides read TGTGCCAGCAGCCAAGTAAACGGAGTGACCCAGTACTTC.

The chain combines TRBV7-4 with TRBJ2-5, with D possibly matching TRBD2 (6 bases). Germline assignment: CDR1 SGHVT and CDR2 SQSDAQ. The V end was cut by 5 bases, the J end by 9 bases, with 19 bases between. The CDR3 extends over 14 amino acids. This chain's CDR3 is CASSPGLLTESQYF. The CDR3 DNA sequence: TGTGCCAGCAGCCCCGGACTACTCACTGAGTCCCAGTACTTC. Filled out from reference TRBV7-4 and TRBJ2-5, the complete variable domain reads GAGVSQSPRYKVAKRGRDVALRCDSISGHVTLYWYRQTLGQGSEVLTYSQSDAQRDKSGRPSGRFSAERPERSVSTLKIQRTEQGDSAVYLCASSPGLLTESQYFGPGTRLLVL.

In its sample, this clonotype was seen a few times. The chain combines TRBV6-2 or TRBV6-3 with TRBJ2-1, with 8 bases lining up with TRBD2. Per germline, CDR1 MNHEY and CDR2 SVGEGT. Trimming took 5 bases from V and 3 from J; bases not matched to a gene: 9. The length of the CDR3 is 16 residues. DNA of the CDR3: TGTGCCAGCAGTGGCGGGAGGTCCCCACACTACAATGAGCAGTTCTTC. Translation: CASSGGRSPHYNEQFF.

The rearrangement links TRBV5-1 to TRBJ2-5, with 12 nucleotides matching TRBD2. In germline, CDR1 is SGHRS, CDR2 YFSETQ. J gave up 10 bases and V 3 bases, and 13 bases lay outside the gene matches. This CDR3 comprises 16 residues. CDR3 in amino acids: CASSSSQTSGSGGQYF. CDR3 nucleotides: TGCGCCAGCAGCTCGTCTCAGACTAGCGGGAGTGGCGGCCAGTACTTC.

As DNA, the CDR3 is TGTGCCATCAAAGAGGAGACCCCTTGGTACGAGCAGTACTTC. Translating it yields CAIKEETPWYEQYF. The chain combines TRBV6-1 with TRBJ2-7; D gene ambiguous. The CDR3 spans 14 residues. V lost 10 bases to trimming and J lost 4 bases, with 20 bases between them. Looked up from germline, CDR1 is MNHNS and CDR2 is SASEGT.

Regarding this clonotype: The germline gene is not matched at one end of the junction; a read error may be the cause. The V call is TRBV7-3, the J call TRBJ2-6; no definite D call. This CDR3 region has 15 residues. Germline values: CDR1 SGHTA, CDR2 FQGTGA. The CDR3 here is CVSSCPQAGANVLTF. The CDR3 DNA reads TGTGTCAGCAGCTGCCCACAAGCTGGGGCCAACGTCCTGACTTTC.